These 5 T cell receptor beta chains originate from one sample sequenced in a study of T cells expressing NK-cell markers. Reanalyzing the 5' RACE reads, TCRdb keeps one entry per CDR3 protein, without DNA. The table counts 300,000 to 450,000 distinct CDR3 sequences; roughly 5.2% lies in the top ten. The sequenced sample consisted of blood T cells: a sorted CD56 or NKG2C T cell subset, CD4+ or CD8+ T cells, or bulk PBMC T cells (not recorded which). All receptors come from a man aged 18 to 69 in good health.

The chain recombines TRBV2 with TRBJ2-2; TCRdb lists TRBD1, though no DNA is available to test this call. The CDR3 has 16 residues. Germline CDR1 SNHLY, CDR2 FYNNEI. CDR3 amino acids: CASSRQGVGFGGELFF.

The chain combines TRBV6-1 with TRBJ1-5; as DNA is missing, the TRBD1 call by TCRdb cannot be tested. This CDR3 contains 15 residues. Germline V gives CDR1 MNHNS, CDR2 SASEGT. CDR3 in amino acids: CASRNRGTGDQPQHF.

The CDR3 sequence: CSARAFRAGGRGTDTQYF. The chain carries TRBV20-1 and TRBJ2-3; the D call of TRBD2 rests on TCRdb alone, since no DNA is present to check it. The CDR3 length is 18 residues. Germline lookup yields CDR1 DFQATT and CDR2 SNEGSKA (reference sequence).

The V call is TRBV6-2 or TRBV6-3, the J call TRBJ2-7; TCRdb reports TRBD1, a call that lacks DNA to check it against. CDR3 length: 17 amino acids. Germline CDR1 MNHEY, CDR2 SVGEGT. CDR3 loop: CASSGQPGTGFAYEQYF.

V usage is TRBV6-1 and J usage is TRBJ1-1; TCRdb's D call of TRBD1 is untestable without DNA. This CDR3 region has 15 residues. CDR1 and CDR2 (germline): MNHNS, SASEGT. The CDR3 protein is CASTWTGGGNTEAFF.